The present T cell receptor (beta chain) was sequenced within a study of blood T cell repertoires in COVID-19. Turning to the study itself: Material from acute and convalescent COVID-19 was sourced from the United States, Italy and Spain. The analysed material was cDNA or gDNA that came from T cells, B-cell-depleted T cells, or PBMCs.

Here immunoSEQ multiplex PCR was the method, and the copy in TCRdb shows in-frame clones only, minus some. This sample has 150,000 or so clones; approximately 90% occur once, and the top ten carry about 4%. Participants spanned ages about 18 to 100 years and resided in around 25 US areas. The sample consisted of PBMCs or T cells enriched from blood (not recorded which). This clonotype was obtained from a woman in her thirties or forties who had been exposed to COVID-19.

CDR3 sequence reads: CASKQDTNQPQHF. The CDR3 DNA is TGTGCCAGCAAGCAGGACACCAATCAGCCCCAGCATTTT. This chain joins TRBV6-6 and TRBJ1-5, with D possibly TRBD1 on 5 matching bases. The CDR3 loop spans 13 amino acids. CDR1 is MNHNY, CDR2 SVGAGI, per germline (reference sequence). Trimming removed 7 bases at V and 3 bases at J, with 10 bases between.